What follows describes a single T cell receptor beta chain. Its antigen is currently unknown. This sample stems from a study of blood T cells in healthy people across ages. Sample donors were healthy Caucasian individuals that came from Russia, aged 6 to 90. Through a sample-barcoded 5' primer and a J-beta primer mix, a second PCR was run for 7 to 11 cycles. Each cDNA molecule carried a tag from a template-switch adaptor that contained 12 random nucleotides. Individual samples furnished no less than 2.5 million CDR3-containing paired-end reads apiece. TCRdb used MiXCR to reprocess the 5' RACE reads, holding one entry per CDR3 protein. This sample carries 650,000 to 1,000,000 distinct CDR3 sequences, about 36% of them seen once, and the ten largest clones take about an eighth. The V end was cut by 10 bases, the J end by 0 bases, with 9 bases between. CDR3 length: 12 amino acids. CDR1 is MNHNS, CDR2 SASEGT, per germline.

Regarding the study as a whole: Researchers report that TCR beta diversity correlated strongly with naive T cell percentage.

The chain recombines TRBV6-1 with TRBJ2-5; D possibly corresponds to TRBD1 (5 bases). The receptor was isolated from a man aged 18 to 29 in good health. Sequences were obtained from blood. CDR3 DNA sequence: TGTGCCACCGACAGATACCAAGAGACCCAGTACTTC. Residues: CATDRYQETQYF.